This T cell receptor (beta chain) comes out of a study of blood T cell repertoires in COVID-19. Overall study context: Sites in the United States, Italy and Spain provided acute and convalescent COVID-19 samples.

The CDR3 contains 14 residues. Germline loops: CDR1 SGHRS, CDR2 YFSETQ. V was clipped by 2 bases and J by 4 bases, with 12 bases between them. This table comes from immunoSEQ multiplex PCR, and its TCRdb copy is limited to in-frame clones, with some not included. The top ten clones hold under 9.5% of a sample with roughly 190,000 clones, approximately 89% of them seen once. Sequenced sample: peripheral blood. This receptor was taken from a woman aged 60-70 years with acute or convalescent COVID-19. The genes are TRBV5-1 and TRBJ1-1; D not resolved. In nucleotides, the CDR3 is TGCGCCAGCAGCTTCGGTGGTGAAAGCACTGAAGCTTTCTTT. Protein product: CASSFGGESTEAFF.